This record concerns one T cell receptor beta chain sequence. Its antigen is unidentified. The approximately 120-subject validation cohort, separate from the 666-subject first cohort, included the donors. This entry is derived from a study of cytomegalovirus exposure and HLA in healthy donors. On the study more broadly: In a later analysis, the roughly 110 validation repertoires were reported to have used the same platform as the approximately 670 first-cohort repertoires. Study-wide findings and caveats: TCR beta chains numbering some 150 were designated cytomegalovirus-associated. According to a later analysis, TCR clusters from the first cohort tended to co-occur in the 120 or so validation repertoires.

The V and J ends lost 0 bases and 5 bases respectively, with 11 bases between them. CDR3 length equals 15 residues. Germline loops: CDR1 SGHTA, CDR2 FQGNSA. Profiled with immunoSEQ multiplex PCR; TCRdb holds only in-frame clones, not every one. The sample has nearly 80,000 clones, roughly 93% seen once; the top ten hold about 3.9%. The chain uses TRBV7-2 and TRBJ1-5, with D uncertain. The sequence came from a woman between 25 and 40 years old in good health and CMV-seronegative. The material sequenced was PBMCs. The CDR3 sequence: CASSLAAGTYQPQHF. The CDR3 nucleotides read TGTGCCAGCAGCTTAGCGGCAGGTACTTATCAGCCCCAGCATTTT.